The rows below give T cell receptor beta chains drawn from one sample of a study of T cells in tuberculosis. Only in-frame clones appear in the TCRdb table, and some are missing; sequencing was by immunoSEQ multiplex PCR. This sample has roughly 30,000 clones, with 80% to 95% found just once. Sequencing was done on a sample of PBMCs. The receptors were gathered from a donor aged 5-35 years with latent tuberculosis or without tuberculosis infection. The CDR3 runs from the conserved cysteine through the conserved F or W. The D gene is left open where the match is weak. Only part of the rows carry a size: once, few, many, or a class if the clone is expanded.

v_call: TRBV28; clone_size: NA; d_call: TRBD1; j_call: TRBJ1-1; cdr3_nt: TGTGCCAGCAGTGGGGACAGGGCCACCTTTGAAGCTTTCTTT; cdr3_aa: CASSGDRATFEAFF
v_call: TRBV28; clone_size: NA; d_call: NA; j_call: TRBJ2-7; cdr3_nt: TGTGCCAGCACTGACAGTAAGTACGAGCAGTACTTC; cdr3_aa: CASTDSKYEQYF
v_call: TRBV5-6; clone_size: NA; d_call: NA; j_call: TRBJ2-1; cdr3_nt: TGTGCCAGCAGCTTGGATGGCCCTTACAATGAGCAGTTCTTC; cdr3_aa: CASSLDGPYNEQFF
v_call: TRBV6-5; clone_size: NA; d_call: TRBD1; j_call: TRBJ1-2; cdr3_nt: TGTGCCAGCAGTTACTTCGGGACAGGGAGTCTTGGCTACACCTTC; cdr3_aa: CASSYFGTGSLGYTF
v_call: TRBV7-9; clone_size: NA; d_call: NA; j_call: TRBJ2-7; cdr3_nt: TGTGCCAGCAGCTTAGTTTTGCAGGGTCGGCACGAGCAGTACTTC; cdr3_aa: CASSLVLQGRHEQYF
v_call: TRBV27; clone_size: NA; d_call: TRBD1; j_call: TRBJ1-1; cdr3_nt: TGTGCCAGCAGACCCTACAGGGGGATTTTGACTGAAGCTTTCTTT; cdr3_aa: CASRPYRGILTEAFF
v_call: TRBV15; clone_size: NA; d_call: NA; j_call: TRBJ2-7; cdr3_nt: TGTGCCACCAGCAGAGGCGGCGGGTCCTACGAGCAGTACTTC; cdr3_aa: CATSRGGGSYEQYF
v_call: TRBV5-6; clone_size: NA; d_call: NA; j_call: TRBJ2-2; cdr3_nt: TGTGCCAGCAGTTTCGGGACACCAATTGGGGAGCTGTTTTTT; cdr3_aa: CASSFGTPIGELFF
v_call: TRBV5-1; clone_size: NA; d_call: TRBD1; j_call: TRBJ1-5; cdr3_nt: TGCGCCAGCAGCTTGGACGGACAGGGTGGCAATCAGCCCCAGCATTTT; cdr3_aa: CASSLDGQGGNQPQHF
v_call: TRBV7-6; clone_size: NA; d_call: TRBD1; j_call: TRBJ1-2; cdr3_nt: TGTGCCAGCAGCTTGTTCACAGGGGGCGACTATGGCTACACCTTC; cdr3_aa: CASSLFTGGDYGYTF
v_call: TRBV6-5; clone_size: few; d_call: TRBD1; j_call: TRBJ1-2; cdr3_nt: TGTGCCAGCAGTCCCTATCTCGACAGGGACTATGGCTACACCTTC; cdr3_aa: CASSPYLDRDYGYTF
v_call: TRBV19; clone_size: NA; d_call: NA; j_call: TRBJ1-3; cdr3_nt: TGTGCCAGTAGTATTGCCGGGGGCTCTGGAAACACCATATATTTT; cdr3_aa: CASSIAGGSGNTIYF
v_call: TRBV30; clone_size: NA; d_call: TRBD2; j_call: TRBJ2-7; cdr3_nt: TGTGCCTCCCACTCGAGCGGGGGACCCTACGAGCAGTACTTC; cdr3_aa: CASHSSGGPYEQYF
v_call: TRBV19; clone_size: NA; d_call: NA; j_call: TRBJ1-5; cdr3_nt: TGTGCCAGTAGTACTACAGCTGGTAGCAATCAGCCCCAGCATTTT; cdr3_aa: CASSTTAGSNQPQHF
v_call: TRBV12-5; clone_size: NA; d_call: TRBD1; j_call: TRBJ1-5; cdr3_nt: TGTGCTAGTGCCACAGGGGGCGGGCAGCCCCAGCATTTT; cdr3_aa: CASATGGGQPQHF
v_call: TRBV27; clone_size: NA; d_call: NA; j_call: TRBJ2-7; cdr3_nt: TGTGCCAGCAGTTTTCAGGCCCCGAGACAGTCGACCTACGAGCAGTACTTC; cdr3_aa: CASSFQAPRQSTYEQYF
v_call: TRBV6-1; clone_size: once; d_call: TRBD1; j_call: TRBJ1-5; cdr3_nt: TGTGCCAGCAGTGGACAGGGGTTTTTTGGTCAGCCCCAGCATTTT; cdr3_aa: CASSGQGFFGQPQHF
v_call: TRBV2; clone_size: NA; d_call: TRBD1; j_call: TRBJ2-1; cdr3_nt: TGTGCCAGCAGTCGGGACAGGGGATTGAGTAATGAGCAGTTCTTC; cdr3_aa: CASSRDRGLSNEQFF
v_call: TRBV5-4; clone_size: NA; d_call: NA; j_call: TRBJ2-5; cdr3_nt: TGTGCCAGCACCCCAGGAGGCGGGGCAGAAGAGACCCAGTACTTC; cdr3_aa: CASTPGGGAEETQYF
v_call: TRBV5-5; clone_size: NA; d_call: TRBD2; j_call: TRBJ2-7; cdr3_nt: TGTGCCAGCAGCCCCCGGACTAGCGGGGGCTACGAGCAGTACTTC; cdr3_aa: CASSPRTSGGYEQYF
v_call: TRBV14; clone_size: NA; d_call: NA; j_call: TRBJ2-3; cdr3_nt: TGTGCCAGCAGCCAAGCAGGGGATCCGTATTTT; cdr3_aa: CASSQAGDPYF
v_call: TRBV28; clone_size: few; d_call: NA; j_call: TRBJ1-1; cdr3_nt: TGTGCCAGCAGACCCCAGGGGAACACTGAAGCTTTCTTT; cdr3_aa: CASRPQGNTEAFF
v_call: TRBV6-5; clone_size: NA; d_call: TRBD1; j_call: TRBJ2-1; cdr3_nt: TGTGCCAGCAGTTTGACAGGGGCAGAGGAGCAGTTCTTC; cdr3_aa: CASSLTGAEEQFF
v_call: TRBV7-6; clone_size: NA; d_call: TRBD1; j_call: TRBJ1-5; cdr3_nt: TGTGCCAGCAGCTTAGCTGAGGGACAGGGCAATCAGCCCCAGCATTTT; cdr3_aa: CASSLAEGQGNQPQHF
v_call: TRBV28; clone_size: NA; d_call: NA; j_call: TRBJ1-2; cdr3_nt: TGTGCCAGCAGTCTCCAGACAGAGAACTATGGCTACACCTTC; cdr3_aa: CASSLQTENYGYTF
v_call: TRBV7-9; clone_size: NA; d_call: NA; j_call: TRBJ2-6; cdr3_nt: TGTGCCAGCAGCTCTACAGCCTCTGGGGCCAACGTCCTGACTTTC; cdr3_aa: CASSSTASGANVLTF
v_call: TRBV13; clone_size: NA; d_call: TRBD2; j_call: TRBJ2-5; cdr3_nt: TGTGCCAGCAGCTCCCGACTAGCGGGGGAGACCCAGTACTTC; cdr3_aa: CASSSRLAGETQYF
v_call: TRBV2; clone_size: NA; d_call: TRBD2; j_call: TRBJ2-5; cdr3_nt: TGTGCCAGCAGCGCAATGGCCAGCGGGGAAGAGACCCAGTACTTC; cdr3_aa: CASSAMASGEETQYF
v_call: TRBV7-8; clone_size: NA; d_call: NA; j_call: TRBJ2-7; cdr3_nt: TGTGCCAGCAGCCTGGGGGGACTTGCCTACGAGCAGTACTTC; cdr3_aa: CASSLGGLAYEQYF
v_call: TRBV6-4; clone_size: NA; d_call: NA; j_call: TRBJ2-1; cdr3_nt: TGTGCCAGCAGTGACTCAAACAGGGCCAATGAGCAGTTCTTC; cdr3_aa: CASSDSNRANEQFF
v_call: TRBV27; clone_size: NA; d_call: TRBD2; j_call: TRBJ2-3; cdr3_nt: TGTGCCAGCGGATCCGGGACTAGCGAAACAGATACGCAGTATTTT; cdr3_aa: CASGSGTSETDTQYF